Below are 8 T cell receptor beta chains sequenced from a single sample in a study of CD8 T cells in ankylosing spondylitis. Findings of the study overall: A motif of several highly homologous TCR beta variants was seen as apparently characteristic of ankylosing spondylitis blood.

One entry per CDR3 protein results from TCRdb running MiXCR on the 5' RACE reads. The sample consists of about 800,000 distinct CDR3 sequences, around 11% of them appearing once. The antigens these receptors bind are not known. The specimen sequenced was blood, either unsorted or a sorted T cell fraction (not recorded which). These receptors all stem from a male donor with ankylosing spondylitis.

This clonotype occurred a few times. The genes are TRBV5-1 and TRBJ2-7; D ambiguous. The CDR3 has 15 residues. V shed 1 base and J shed 5 bases, with 16 bases lying between them. CDR1 and CDR2 (germline): SGHRS, YFSETQ. CDR3 nucleotide sequence: TGCGCCAGCAGCTTGCACAGCGCCGGTAAAAACGAGCAGTACTTC. Translating gives CASSLHSAGKNEQYF. The whole variable domain, filled in from reference TRBV5-1 and TRBJ2-7, reads KAGVTQTPRYLIKTRGQQVTLSCSPISGHRSVSWYQQTPGQGLQFLFEYFSETQRNKGNFPGRFSGRQFSNSRSEMNVSTLELGDSALYLCASSLHSAGKNEQYFGPGTRLTVT.

The chain recombines TRBV6-1 with TRBJ1-1, with TRBD1 identical over 8 bases. This CDR3 spans 14 amino acids. Germline V gene sequence: CDR1 MNHNS, CDR2 SASEGT. V lost 6 bases, J lost 4 bases, and 7 bases stayed unmatched. The CDR3 is CASSLRGLSTEAFF. CDR3 nucleotide sequence: TGTGCCAGCAGCCTCAGGGGGCTTAGCACTGAAGCTTTCTTT.

There are many counts of this clonotype. This sequence joins TRBV6-1 and TRBJ1-5; 9 positions match TRBD1. J was trimmed by 7 bases and V by 4 bases; bases with no gene match: 5. This CDR3 spans 14 amino acids. The V gene's germline CDR1 is MNHNS and CDR2 SASEGT. DNA for the CDR3: TGTGCCAGCAGTGGTACAGGGGGCGGCCAGCCCCAGCATTTT. Its protein is CASSGTGGGQPQHF.

The genes are TRBV5-1 and TRBJ2-3, with 8 bases aligning to TRBD2. This CDR3 has 15 amino acids. The germline V gene has CDR1 SGHRS and CDR2 YFSETQ. With V trimmed by 3 bases and J by 1 base, 4 bases remained unmatched. This chain's CDR3 is CASSWTSQGTDTQYF. CDR3 DNA sequence: TGCGCCAGCAGCTGGACTAGCCAGGGCACAGATACGCAGTATTTT. The whole variable domain, remainder taken from reference TRBV5-1 and TRBJ2-3, is KAGVTQTPRYLIKTRGQQVTLSCSPISGHRSVSWYQQTPGQGLQFLFEYFSETQRNKGNFPGRFSGRQFSNSRSEMNVSTLELGDSALYLCASSWTSQGTDTQYFGPGTRLTVL.

This clonotype was recorded a few times. The chain joins TRBV5-1 to TRBJ2-5, with 9 bases that match TRBD2. Per the germline V gene, CDR1 is SGHRS and CDR2 is YFSETQ. CDR3 length: 17 amino acids. The V segment lost 0 bases and the J segment 0 bases; nucleotides outside the gene matches: 6. CDR3 residues: CASSLALAGAYQETQYF. In nucleotides, the CDR3 is TGCGCCAGCAGCTTGGCTTTAGCGGGGGCCTACCAAGAGACCCAGTACTTC.

This clonotype has at least ten counts. The rearrangement uses TRBV7-2 and TRBJ1-2, with D perhaps matching TRBD1 (5 bases). Germline loops: CDR1 SGHTA, CDR2 FQGNSA. The V and J ends lost 3 bases and 7 bases respectively, with 12 bases between them. This CDR3 comprises 13 residues. DNA of the CDR3: TGTGCCAGCAGCTTCCAGGGTCACCGTGGCTACACCTTC. Translating gives CASSFQGHRGYTF.

J is TRBJ2-3 and V is TRBV5-1; tentative D call: TRBD2 (5 bases). The CDR3 is 14 residues long. With 1 base removed from V and 6 bases from J, the gap between germline ends came to 12 bases. Germline values: CDR1 SGHRS, CDR2 YFSETQ. The chain's CDR3 is CASSLSLASDTQYF. CDR3 nucleotides: TGCGCCAGCAGCTTGAGTCTAGCCTCGGATACGCAGTATTTT.

There are a few counts of this clonotype. The V gene is TRBV10-2, the J gene TRBJ2-3; TRBD2 is a possible D gene (5 bases). The V gene's germline CDR1 is WSHSY and CDR2 SAAADI. This CDR3 has 14 amino acids. V lost 2 bases and J 4 bases, leaving 10 bases between the germline ends. The CDR3 bases are TGCGCCAGCAGTGAGGGACTCGAGGCAGATACGCAGTATTTT. It codes for CASSEGLEADTQYF.